This T cell receptor (beta chain) was recorded in a study of beta chain features in type 1 diabetes. Study context: All samples together contributed around 98,000,000 sorted cells for examination. Study results and caveats: Shorter TCRB CDR3s, moderately but significantly so, were found in Type 1 diabetes patients in all four CD4+ subsets.

As regards this clone: Its antigen is as yet unknown.

cDNA synthesis used the whole RNA isolate, giving expressed TCRB sequences. Generated by immunoSEQ multiplex PCR, the TCRdb table keeps only in-frame clones and is missing some. The sample yields hundreds of thousands of clones, about 14% seen once. Sequencing was carried out using naive CD4+ T cells from blood. The receptor's source is a man aged 18 to 35 in good health.

The CDR3 DNA reads as TGCAGCGTTGAAGTTAGTACCCAAGAGACCCAGTACTTC. Translated, it gives CSVEVSTQETQYF. The gene calls are TRBV29-1 and TRBJ2-5; D remains ambiguous. V lost 1 base and J 1 base, leaving 7 bases between the germline ends. The CDR3 loop spans 13 amino acids. Germline V lookup: CDR1 SQVTM, CDR2 ANQGSEA. Based on the CDR3 plus reference TRBV29-1 and TRBJ2-5, the full variable domain is SAVISQKPSRDICQRGTSLTIQCQVDSQVTMMFWYRQQPGQSLTLIATANQGSEATYESGFVIDKFPISRPNLTFSTLTVSNMSPEDSSIYLCSVEVSTQETQYFGPGTRLLVL.